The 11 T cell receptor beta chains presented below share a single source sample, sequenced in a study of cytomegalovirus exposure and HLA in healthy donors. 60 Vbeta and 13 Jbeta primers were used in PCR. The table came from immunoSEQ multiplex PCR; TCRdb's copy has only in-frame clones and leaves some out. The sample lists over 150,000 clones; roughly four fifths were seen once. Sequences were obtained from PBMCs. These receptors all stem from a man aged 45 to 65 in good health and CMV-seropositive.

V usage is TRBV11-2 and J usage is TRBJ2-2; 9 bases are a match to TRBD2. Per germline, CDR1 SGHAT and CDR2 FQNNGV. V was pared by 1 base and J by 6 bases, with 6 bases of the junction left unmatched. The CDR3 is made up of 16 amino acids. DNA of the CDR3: TGTGCCAGCAGCTTAGTCAGCCTAGCGGGATCCGGGGAGCTGTTTTTT. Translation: CASSLVSLAGSGELFF.

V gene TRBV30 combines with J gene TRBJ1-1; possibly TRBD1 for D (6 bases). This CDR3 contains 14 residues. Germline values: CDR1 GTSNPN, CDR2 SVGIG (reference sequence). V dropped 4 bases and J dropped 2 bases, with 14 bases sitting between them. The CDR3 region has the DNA TGTGCCTGGACCGATGGACAGCTTAACACTGAAGCTTTCTTT. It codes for CAWTDGQLNTEAFF.

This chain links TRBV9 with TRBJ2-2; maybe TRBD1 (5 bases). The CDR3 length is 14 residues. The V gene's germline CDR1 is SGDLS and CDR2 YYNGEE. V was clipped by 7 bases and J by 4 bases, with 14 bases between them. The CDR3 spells CASQDTVATGELFF. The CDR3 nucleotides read TGTGCCAGCCAGGACACGGTGGCCACCGGGGAGCTGTTTTTT.

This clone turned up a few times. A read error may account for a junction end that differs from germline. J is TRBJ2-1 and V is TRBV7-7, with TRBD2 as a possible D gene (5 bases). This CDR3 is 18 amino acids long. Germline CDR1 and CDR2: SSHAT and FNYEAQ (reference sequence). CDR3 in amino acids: CASSLSPYQLGTYNEQFF. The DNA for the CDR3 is TGTGCTAGCAGCTTATCTCCATATCAACTAGGGACCTACAATGAGCAGTTCTTC.

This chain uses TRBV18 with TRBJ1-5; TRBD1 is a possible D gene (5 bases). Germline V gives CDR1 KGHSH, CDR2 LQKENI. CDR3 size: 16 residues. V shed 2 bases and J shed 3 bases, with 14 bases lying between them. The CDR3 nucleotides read TGTGCCAGCTCACCAACCGGAGACAGCGTCAATCAGCCCCAGCATTTT. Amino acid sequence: CASSPTGDSVNQPQHF.

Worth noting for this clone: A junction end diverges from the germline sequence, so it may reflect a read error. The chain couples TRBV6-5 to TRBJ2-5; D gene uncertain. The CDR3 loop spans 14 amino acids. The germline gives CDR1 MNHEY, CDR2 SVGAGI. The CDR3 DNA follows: TGTGCCAGCAGTTACTCGGTTAACAAAGAGGCCCAGTACTTC. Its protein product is CASSYSVNKEAQYF.

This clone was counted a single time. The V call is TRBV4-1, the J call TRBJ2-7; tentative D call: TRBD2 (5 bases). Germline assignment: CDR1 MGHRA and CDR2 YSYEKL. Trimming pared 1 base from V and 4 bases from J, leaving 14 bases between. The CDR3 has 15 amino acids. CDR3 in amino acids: CASSQGLPPPYEQYF. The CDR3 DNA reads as TGCGCCAGCAGCCAAGGACTACCTCCTCCGTACGAGCAGTACTTC.

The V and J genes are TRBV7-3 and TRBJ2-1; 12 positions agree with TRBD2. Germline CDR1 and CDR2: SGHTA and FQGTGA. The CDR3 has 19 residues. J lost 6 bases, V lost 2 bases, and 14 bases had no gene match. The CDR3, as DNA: TGTGCCAGCAGCTTAGGAATAGGAGCTAGCGGGGGGGCCTTCAATGAGCAGTTCTTC. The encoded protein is CASSLGIGASGGAFNEQFF.

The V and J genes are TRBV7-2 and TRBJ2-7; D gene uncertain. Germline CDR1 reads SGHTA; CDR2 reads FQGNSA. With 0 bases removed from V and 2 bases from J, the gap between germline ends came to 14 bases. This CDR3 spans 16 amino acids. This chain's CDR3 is CASSLATGPTPYEQYF. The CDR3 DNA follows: TGTGCCAGCAGCTTAGCAACGGGTCCTACTCCCTACGAGCAGTACTTC.

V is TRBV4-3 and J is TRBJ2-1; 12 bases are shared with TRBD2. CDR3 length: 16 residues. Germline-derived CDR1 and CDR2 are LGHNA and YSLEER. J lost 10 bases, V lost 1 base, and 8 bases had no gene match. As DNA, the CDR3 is TGCGCCAGCAGCCAAGGACTAGCGGGAGCCTCGTGGGAGCAGTTCTTC. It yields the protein CASSQGLAGASWEQFF.

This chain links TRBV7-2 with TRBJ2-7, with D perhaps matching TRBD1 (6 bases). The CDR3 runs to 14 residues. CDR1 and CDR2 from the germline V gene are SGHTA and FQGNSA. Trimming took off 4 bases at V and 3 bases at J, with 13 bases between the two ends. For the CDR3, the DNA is TGTGCCAGCAGCTCGACAGGAGGATACTACGAGCAGTACTTC. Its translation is CASSSTGGYYEQYF. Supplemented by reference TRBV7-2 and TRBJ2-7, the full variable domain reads GAGVSQSPSNKVTEKGKDVELRCDPISGHTALYWYRQSLGQGLEFLIYFQGNSAPDKSGLPSDRFSAERTGGSVSTLTIQRTQQEDSAVYLCASSSTGGYYEQYFGPGTRLTVT.